This is a list of T cell receptor beta chains from one sample in a study of naive and memory T cell subsets. Via MiXCR, TCRdb re-called the UMI-ligation and nested PCR reads, giving one row per CDR3 protein. The repertoire holds around 30,000 distinct CDR3 sequences, with under 8.5% as singletons. The sequencing here drew on skin, taken from a tuberculin skin test site. The origin of the receptors is an adult in good health. Each CDR3 is given with its conserved first and last residue. The D gene is left open where the match is weak. Clone size is stated in some rows and not others, as once, few, many or a class when expanded.

d_call: TRBD1
v_call: TRBV27
clone_size: many
j_call: TRBJ2-7
cdr3_nt: TGTGCCAGCAGTTCCCTCGGGACAGGCAACTACGAGCAGTACTTC
cdr3_aa: CASSSLGTGNYEQYF

d_call: .
v_call: TRBV5-5
clone_size: many
j_call: TRBJ1-5
cdr3_nt: TGTGCCAGCAGCCGCAGACCTGATCAGCCCCAGCATTTT
cdr3_aa: CASSRRPDQPQHF

d_call: .
v_call: TRBV7-6
clone_size: many
j_call: TRBJ1-5
cdr3_nt: TGTGCCAGCAGCGTTAGTGTAGCGGCAGGTAGCAATCAGCCCCAGCATTTT
cdr3_aa: CASSVSVAAGSNQPQHF

d_call: .
v_call: TRBV4-1
clone_size: .
j_call: TRBJ2-7
cdr3_nt: TGCGCCAGCAGCCAAGTTGGACAGCCCGAGCAGTACTTC
cdr3_aa: CASSQVGQPEQYF

d_call: .
v_call: TRBV29-1
clone_size: many
j_call: TRBJ1-2
cdr3_nt: TGCAGCGTTGTTAACAGGAACAGGGATGGCGACACCTTC
cdr3_aa: CSVVNRNRDGDTF

d_call: .
v_call: TRBV7-9
clone_size: few
j_call: TRBJ1-6
cdr3_nt: TGTGCCAGCACCCTAACAGGGTCTGATTCACCCCTCCACTTT
cdr3_aa: CASTLTGSDSPLHF

d_call: TRBD2
v_call: TRBV5-1
clone_size: many
j_call: TRBJ2-2
cdr3_nt: TGCGCCAGCAGCCACGATAGCGGGGCCGGGGAGCTGTTTTTT
cdr3_aa: CASSHDSGAGELFF

d_call: .
v_call: TRBV27
clone_size: many
j_call: TRBJ2-7
cdr3_nt: TGTGCCAGCAGAAGCGGAGAAAGGGTCTCCTACGAGCAGTACTTC
cdr3_aa: CASRSGERVSYEQYF

d_call: TRBD2
v_call: TRBV20-1
clone_size: many
j_call: TRBJ2-3
cdr3_nt: TGCAGTGCCCCGACACAGCTAGCGGGGGGCTCGGATACGCAGTATTTT
cdr3_aa: CSAPTQLAGGSDTQYF

d_call: .
v_call: TRBV6-5
clone_size: many
j_call: TRBJ2-7
cdr3_nt: TGTGCCAGCAAGAGTACCTCCTACGAGCAGTACTTC
cdr3_aa: CASKSTSYEQYF

d_call: TRBD1
v_call: TRBV9
clone_size: few
j_call: TRBJ2-6
cdr3_nt: TGTGCCAGCAGCGCCCGGACAGGGGGCGCCCCTGGGGCCAACGTCCTGACTTTC
cdr3_aa: CASSARTGGAPGANVLTF

d_call: .
v_call: TRBV15
clone_size: many
j_call: TRBJ2-4
cdr3_nt: TGTGCCACCAGCAGAGACGCGAGACAGACAAAAAACATTCAGTACTTC
cdr3_aa: CATSRDARQTKNIQYF

d_call: TRBD1
v_call: TRBV6-5
clone_size: many
j_call: TRBJ2-2
cdr3_nt: TGTGCCAGCGGGACAGGGGGCGGGAGCGGGGAGCTGTTTTTT
cdr3_aa: CASGTGGGSGELFF

d_call: .
v_call: TRBV24-1
clone_size: .
j_call: TRBJ2-2
cdr3_nt: TGTGCCACCAGTGATTCATCGTACACCGGGGAGCTGTTTTTT
cdr3_aa: CATSDSSYTGELFF

d_call: .
v_call: TRBV25-1
clone_size: few
j_call: TRBJ1-2
cdr3_nt: TGTGCCAGCAGCCCGGGCTCTAACTATGGCGACACCTTC
cdr3_aa: CASSPGSNYGDTF

d_call: .
v_call: TRBV2
clone_size: many
j_call: TRBJ2-7
cdr3_nt: TGTGCCAGCAGTGAGCACGGGGCTGGATACGAGCAGTACTTC
cdr3_aa: CASSEHGAGYEQYF

d_call: TRBD2
v_call: TRBV7-6
clone_size: many
j_call: TRBJ2-2
cdr3_nt: TGTGCCAGCAGCTTACGTCCAGCGGGGGCCACGAACACCGGGGAGCTGTTTTTT
cdr3_aa: CASSLRPAGATNTGELFF

d_call: .
v_call: TRBV5-6
clone_size: many
j_call: TRBJ2-7
cdr3_nt: TGTGCCAGCAGCTTAGGGGGACTGACTGTGGGCGAGCAGTACTTC
cdr3_aa: CASSLGGLTVGEQYF

d_call: .
v_call: TRBV19
clone_size: few
j_call: TRBJ2-1
cdr3_nt: TGTGCCAGTAGTATGGGGGGCCTTGAGCAGTTCTTC
cdr3_aa: CASSMGGLEQFF

d_call: TRBD2
v_call: TRBV11-2
clone_size: many
j_call: TRBJ2-1
cdr3_nt: TGTGCCAGCAGCTTAGAGCCAGCGGGGGGATCCAATGAGCAGTTCTTC
cdr3_aa: CASSLEPAGGSNEQFF

d_call: TRBD2
v_call: TRBV20-1
clone_size: many
j_call: TRBJ2-1
cdr3_nt: TGCAGTGCTAGCCTTTCTATACTAGCGGGGGGGTGGAATGAGCAGTTCTTC
cdr3_aa: CSASLSILAGGWNEQFF

d_call: .
v_call: TRBV3-1
clone_size: many
j_call: TRBJ2-3
cdr3_nt: TGTGCCAGCAGCCAAGAGGGTTCGAATAGGTATTTT
cdr3_aa: CASSQEGSNRYF

d_call: .
v_call: TRBV5-1
clone_size: medium-sized
j_call: TRBJ2-7
cdr3_nt: TGCGCCAGCAGCTTGGTCGGGGACGAGCAGTACTTC
cdr3_aa: CASSLVGDEQYF

d_call: TRBD1
v_call: TRBV20-1
clone_size: many
j_call: TRBJ1-1
cdr3_nt: TGCAGTGCTAGATCGGACAGGGGGGTCAAAACTTTCTTT
cdr3_aa: CSARSDRGVKTFF

d_call: .
v_call: TRBV20-1
clone_size: many
j_call: TRBJ2-3
cdr3_nt: TGCAGTGCTAGGACGGGGGATTCTACAGATACGCAGTATTTT
cdr3_aa: CSARTGDSTDTQYF

d_call: .
v_call: TRBV29-1
clone_size: medium-sized
j_call: TRBJ2-2
cdr3_nt: TGCAGCGCTGACCCGACAGGGAACACCGGGGAGCTGTTTTTT
cdr3_aa: CSADPTGNTGELFF

d_call: .
v_call: TRBV29-1
clone_size: .
j_call: TRBJ2-3
cdr3_nt: TGCAGCGTTTGCCAGGATACGCAGTATTTT
cdr3_aa: CSVCQDTQYF

d_call: .
v_call: TRBV5-1
clone_size: many
j_call: TRBJ1-2
cdr3_nt: TGCGCCAGCAGCCAATCGACAGACGTCTATGGCTACACCTTC
cdr3_aa: CASSQSTDVYGYTF

d_call: .
v_call: TRBV10-2
clone_size: .
j_call: TRBJ2-3
cdr3_nt: TGCGCCAGCAGTGGGGAGCCTCCAGATACGCAGTATTTT
cdr3_aa: CASSGEPPDTQYF

d_call: TRBD2
v_call: TRBV7-8
clone_size: many
j_call: TRBJ2-3
cdr3_nt: TGTGCCAGCAGCTTAATCGGGGGGGCTAGCACAGATACGCAGTATTTT
cdr3_aa: CASSLIGGASTDTQYF

d_call: TRBD2
v_call: TRBV29-1
clone_size: .
j_call: TRBJ2-1
cdr3_nt: TGCAGCGATTTAGGGACTAGCGGGACCTACAATGAGCAGTTCTTC
cdr3_aa: CSDLGTSGTYNEQFF

d_call: TRBD1
v_call: TRBV7-9
clone_size: many
j_call: TRBJ2-5
cdr3_nt: TGTGCCAGCAGCCAAAGACAGGGAACCCAAGAGACCCAGTACTTC
cdr3_aa: CASSQRQGTQETQYF

d_call: .
v_call: TRBV19
clone_size: few
j_call: TRBJ1-6
cdr3_nt: TGTGCCAGTAGTATAACGGATCTTCTCTATAATTCACCCCTCCACTTT
cdr3_aa: CASSITDLLYNSPLHF

d_call: TRBD2
v_call: TRBV29-1
clone_size: many
j_call: TRBJ2-1
cdr3_nt: TGCAGCGTTGAAAAGGGACTAGCGGGGTCTTACAATGAGCAGTTCTTC
cdr3_aa: CSVEKGLAGSYNEQFF

d_call: TRBD2
v_call: TRBV3-1
clone_size: many
j_call: TRBJ2-5
cdr3_nt: TGTGCCAGCAGGGCTAGCGGGGGCCGCCAAGAGACCCAGTACTTC
cdr3_aa: CASRASGGRQETQYF

d_call: .
v_call: TRBV12-3/TRBV12-4
clone_size: .
j_call: TRBJ1-1
cdr3_nt: TGTGCCAGCAGTTTAGAGGGCTCCGGGGCTTTCTTT
cdr3_aa: CASSLEGSGAFF

d_call: TRBD1
v_call: TRBV2
clone_size: many
j_call: TRBJ2-1
cdr3_nt: TGTGCCAGCACCTCAGGGGGCGATGAGCAGTTCTTC
cdr3_aa: CASTSGGDEQFF

d_call: .
v_call: TRBV12-3/TRBV12-4
clone_size: few
j_call: TRBJ2-6
cdr3_nt: TGTGCCAGCAGCCCAACGTCGGGGCTTAGGGCCAACGTCCTGACTTTC
cdr3_aa: CASSPTSGLRANVLTF

d_call: TRBD1
v_call: TRBV7-8
clone_size: many
j_call: TRBJ2-1
cdr3_nt: TGTGCCAGCAGCCTAAGCGGGGACAGGGTGAAGTTCTTC
cdr3_aa: CASSLSGDRVKFF

d_call: .
v_call: TRBV6-1
clone_size: many
j_call: TRBJ2-7
cdr3_nt: TGTGCCAGCAGTGAAGCGCAGGAGGGACCCCCATCTTTC
cdr3_aa: CASSEAQEGPPSF

d_call: .
v_call: TRBV19
clone_size: few
j_call: TRBJ1-1
cdr3_nt: TGTGCCAGTAGTATGGCGGACATCATGAACACTGAAGCTTTCTTT
cdr3_aa: CASSMADIMNTEAFF

d_call: TRBD2
v_call: TRBV5-1
clone_size: many
j_call: TRBJ2-5
cdr3_nt: TGCGCCAGCAGCTTGTCCCCACTAGCGGGGGAGACCCAGTACTTC
cdr3_aa: CASSLSPLAGETQYF

d_call: .
v_call: TRBV11-2
clone_size: many
j_call: TRBJ1-1
cdr3_nt: TGTGCCAGCAGTAAAACAAGAATGAACACTGAAGCTTTCTTT
cdr3_aa: CASSKTRMNTEAFF

d_call: .
v_call: TRBV7-2
clone_size: medium-sized
j_call: TRBJ1-5
cdr3_nt: TGTGCCAGCAGCCCAGGACGGGCTGGATCGCCCCAGCATTTT
cdr3_aa: CASSPGRAGSPQHF

d_call: TRBD2
v_call: TRBV11-1
clone_size: many
j_call: TRBJ2-2
cdr3_nt: TGTGCCAGCAGCCCCCAGGGACTAGCGGCCGGGGAGCTGTTTTTT
cdr3_aa: CASSPQGLAAGELFF

d_call: TRBD1
v_call: TRBV6-6
clone_size: many
j_call: TRBJ2-2
cdr3_nt: TGTGCCAGCAATGATCCCGTCGGGACAGGGGGTACCGGGGAGCTGTTTTTT
cdr3_aa: CASNDPVGTGGTGELFF

d_call: .
v_call: TRBV24-1
clone_size: many
j_call: TRBJ2-7
cdr3_nt: TGTGCCACCAGTGATAATTCAGGGAGATGGGGGCAGTACTTC
cdr3_aa: CATSDNSGRWGQYF

d_call: .
v_call: TRBV18
clone_size: many
j_call: TRBJ1-4
cdr3_nt: TGTGCCAGCTCACCAGGGGGACTAGAAAAACTGTTTTTT
cdr3_aa: CASSPGGLEKLFF

d_call: .
v_call: TRBV20-1
clone_size: many
j_call: TRBJ1-6
cdr3_nt: TGCAGTGCTAGAGTTGCGGGAGAATTCAATTCACCCCTCCACTTT
cdr3_aa: CSARVAGEFNSPLHF

d_call: .
v_call: TRBV7-6
clone_size: many
j_call: TRBJ1-1
cdr3_nt: TGTGCCAGCAGCTTAGCAGCAGGAAACACTGAAGCTTTCTTT
cdr3_aa: CASSLAAGNTEAFF

d_call: .
v_call: TRBV20-1
clone_size: medium-sized
j_call: TRBJ2-1
cdr3_nt: TGCAGTGCTAGAGTAGTGGGGGCCTCCTACAATGAGCAGTTCTTC
cdr3_aa: CSARVVGASYNEQFF

d_call: .
v_call: TRBV5-1
clone_size: many
j_call: TRBJ2-3
cdr3_nt: TGCGCCAGCAGCTTGGATGCTAGGACAGATACGCAGTATTTT
cdr3_aa: CASSLDARTDTQYF

d_call: .
v_call: TRBV15
clone_size: many
j_call: TRBJ2-3
cdr3_nt: TGTGCCACCAGCAGAGGTGACTCCACAGATACGCAGTATTTT
cdr3_aa: CATSRGDSTDTQYF

d_call: .
v_call: TRBV4-1
clone_size: many
j_call: TRBJ2-7
cdr3_nt: TGCGCCAGCAGCCTCCAGGACTCGACCTACGAGCAGTACTTC
cdr3_aa: CASSLQDSTYEQYF